Presented here are 25 T cell receptor beta chains from one specimen sequenced in a study of CD4 and CD8 cells across lung adenocarcinoma regions. TCRdb itself ran the PCR reads through MiXCR, one entry per CDR3 protein. The table shows about 19,000 distinct CDR3 sequences, with roughly 50% occurring only once. Sequencing was carried out using CD4+ T cells from the margin of a lung tumor. These receptors came from a male donor with lung adenocarcinoma. The CD4 and CD8 labels of this study may be unreliable.

The chain has TRBV6-1 and TRBJ2-7; tentatively, D is TRBD1 or TRBD2 (5 bases each). There are 14 residues in the CDR3. Trimming cost V 6 bases and J 0 bases, with 12 bases left between them. Germline CDR1 is MNHNS and CDR2 is SASEGT. This CDR3 is CASRVGGISYEQYF. The CDR3 nucleotides are TGTGCCAGCAGGGTTGGGGGAATCTCCTACGAGCAGTACTTC.

As concerns this clonotype: Its ends do not fully match the called genes, so a read error is possible. V and J are TRBV6-1 and TRBJ2-4, with 9 bases that match TRBD2. CDR1 MNHNS and CDR2 SASEGT come from the germline V gene. The length of the CDR3 is 13 residues. In DNA form, the CDR3 reads TGTGCCAGCAGCCGGGGGCGGGAGGGCCGTCTTTATTTC. Protein sequence: CASSRGREGRLYF.

By sample share, this clonotype is medium-sized. The chain couples TRBV6-1 to TRBJ1-1; weak D call: TRBD1 (6 bases). Germline lookup yields CDR1 MNHNS and CDR2 SASEGT. V lost 6 bases and J 0 bases, leaving 14 bases between the germline ends. This CDR3 spans 15 amino acids. The CDR3 region is CASSPDRPLNTEAFF. The CDR3, as DNA: TGTGCCAGCAGCCCAGACAGGCCTCTGAACACTGAAGCTTTCTTT.

The chain combines TRBV5-1 with TRBJ2-1; maybe TRBD1 (7 bases). The J call is doubtful: the DNA matches TRBJ2-5 better. Germline CDR1 and CDR2: SGHRS and YFSETQ. The CDR3 covers 15 residues. CDR3 sequence: CASSPRGAGQETQYF. The DNA for the CDR3 is TGCGCCAGCAGCCCCAGGGGGGCGGGACAAGAGACCCAGTACTTC.

Many counts were recorded for this clonotype. CDR3 loop: CASSHRGTIGYTF. CDR3 sequence (DNA): TGTGCCAGCAGCCACAGGGGAACTATTGGCTACACCTTC. V gene TRBV3-1 combines with J gene TRBJ1-2; D might be TRBD1 (6 bases). V lost 3 bases and J 7 bases, leaving 12 bases between the germline ends. Germline CDR1 LGHDT, CDR2 YNNKEL (reference sequence). The CDR3 contains 13 residues.

This clonotype came up a few times. The rearrangement joins TRBV7-2 to TRBJ2-5, with D perhaps TRBD1 (5 bases). The J call may be in error: the DNA end matches TRBJ2-7 better. This CDR3 is built from 15 residues. Germline CDR1 is SGHTA and CDR2 is FQGNSA. In nucleotides, the CDR3 is TGTGCCAGCATGCCAGGGCAACTGGGATACTACGAGCAGTACTTC. This sequence encodes CASMPGQLGYYEQYF.

The CDR3 nucleotides read TGTGCCAGCAGCCAAGGGACAGGGGGAAAAACGCAGTATTTT. Amino acids: CASSQGTGGKTQYF. The chain joins TRBV14 to TRBJ2-3; 10 bases agree with TRBD1. The J segment lost 9 bases and the V segment lost 1 base, leaving 4 bases of the junction unmatched. There are 14 residues in the CDR3. Germline V gene data show CDR1 as SGHDN and CDR2 as FVKESK. The full variable domain, with the rest looked up from reference TRBV14 and TRBJ2-3, is EAGVTQFPSHSVIEKGQTVTLRCDPISGHDNLYWYRRVMGKEIKFLLHFVKESKQDESGMPNNRFLAERTGGTYSTLKVQPAELEDSGVYFCASSQGTGGKTQYFGPGTRLTVL.

This clonotype was counted many times. A clone one base away is much larger, so this may be a read error. The chain recombines TRBV7-2 with TRBJ2-1; D perhaps matches TRBD2 (5 bases). The CDR3 loop spans 11 amino acids. Germline V CDR1 and CDR2: SGHTA, FQGNSA. V lost 8 bases and J 13 bases, leaving 15 bases between the germline ends. CDR3 DNA sequence: TGTGCCAGCCGGGTCGCGGGTAGCCAGTTCTTC. Translating it yields CASRVAGSQFF.

Worth noting for this clonotype: A junction end diverges from the germline sequence, so it may reflect a read error. The CDR3 reads CASRLRLGVTDTQYF. In nucleotides, the CDR3 is TGTGCCAGCAGACTCCGGCTGGGCGTCACAGACACTCAGTACTTT. The chain employs TRBV6-1 and TRBJ2-3; unclear D gene. This CDR3 is 15 amino acids long. Germline V gene sequence: CDR1 MNHNS, CDR2 SASEGT.

This clonotype is labeled medium-sized. An end of the junction differs from the germline gene, which may be a read error. The rearrangement joins TRBV10-3 to TRBJ1-5; a possible D gene is TRBD1 (6 bases). CDR3 length equals 18 residues. Germline V CDR1 and CDR2: ENHRY, SYGVKD. The CDR3 DNA sequence: TGTGCCAGCAGTGAGTCGACAATCCGGGACACCCGAAATCAGCCCCAGCATTTT. Residues: CASSESTIRDTRNQPQHF.

This clonotype was detected a few times. The chain has TRBV6-5 and TRBJ1-6; 8 bases agree with TRBD1. J was trimmed by 7 bases and V by 4 bases; bases with no gene match: 6. The germline gives CDR1 MNHEY, CDR2 SVGAGI. CDR3 length equals 15 residues. CDR3 bases: TGTGCCAGCAGTTGGTCGGGACAGGTGAATTCACCCCTCCACTTT. Amino acids: CASSWSGQVNSPLHF.

The chain carries TRBV28 and TRBJ2-7, with D possibly matching TRBD2 (5 bases). The V end lost 3 bases, the J end lost 0 bases, and 15 bases lay between the germline ends. The CDR3 runs to 16 residues. The germline gives CDR1 MDHEN, CDR2 SYDVKM. Written as DNA, the CDR3 is TGTGCCAGCAGTTTCGGGGTTCTGCGGGTCTCCTACGAGCAGTACTTC. This encodes CASSFGVLRVSYEQYF. The full variable domain, rest sourced from reference TRBV28 and TRBJ2-7, is DVKVTQSSRYLVKRTGEKVFLECVQDMDHENMFWYRQDPGLGLRLIYFSYDVKMKEKGDIPEGYSVSREKKERFSLILESASTNQTSMYLCASSFGVLRVSYEQYFGPGTRLTVT.

Turning to this clonotype: The junction does not match germline at one end; this may be a read error. The chain carries TRBV10-2 and TRBJ2-4, with D possibly matching TRBD2 (5 bases). The germline CDR1 and CDR2 sequences are WSHSY and SAAADI. CDR3 length: 14 amino acids. CDR3 region: CPGRRVGAENMQYF. In DNA, the CDR3 is TGCCCCGGCAGGCGGGTGGGAGCCGAAAATATGCAGTATTTC.

Only a few counts were recorded for this clonotype. This sequence joins TRBV27 and TRBJ2-3; 9 bases agree with TRBD2. J was trimmed by 0 bases and V by 6 bases; bases with no gene match: 16. This CDR3 spans 19 amino acids. Germline CDR1 is MNHEY and CDR2 is SMNVEV (reference sequence). The CDR3 loop is CASRATGLAGQSSTDTQYF. CDR3 DNA sequence: TGTGCCAGCAGAGCCACGGGGCTAGCGGGACAGTCTAGCACAGATACGCAGTATTTT.

The rearrangement joins TRBV6-5 to TRBJ2-3, with no clear D. Germline CDR1 MNHEY, CDR2 SVGAGI. CDR3 length: 15 residues. V was cut by 6 bases and J by 11 bases, with 24 bases left in between. CDR3 sequence: CASRLQSGITGEQYF. The CDR3, as DNA: TGTGCCAGCAGACTCCAGTCTGGAATTACCGGTGAGCAGTATTTT.

This rearrangement joins TRBV6-5 to TRBJ1-5, with a weak D call TRBD1 (6 bases). Per the germline V gene, CDR1 is MNHEY and CDR2 is SVGAGI. The CDR3 totals 14 residues. V shed 1 base and J shed 4 bases, with 8 bases lying between them. The CDR3 spells CASSYFRGNQPQHF. The DNA of the CDR3 is TGTGCCAGCAGTTACTTTAGGGGGAATCAGCCCCAGCATTTT.

This clonotype was detected many times. The rearrangement joins TRBV27 to TRBJ2-7; D may be TRBD1 or TRBD2 (5 bases each). Germline assignment: CDR1 MNHEY and CDR2 SMNVEV (reference sequence). V was shortened by 2 bases and J by 5 bases, with 13 bases between the two germline ends. The CDR3 runs to 14 residues. CDR3 nucleotides: TGTGCCAGCAGTTTAAGAGTATGGGACCACGAGCAGTACTTC. Translation gives CASSLRVWDHEQYF.

This clonotype was recorded at least ten times. This chain uses TRBV7-6 with TRBJ2-1, with TRBD2 matching over 9 bases. CDR1 and CDR2 (germline): SGHVS, FNYEAQ. V shed 6 bases, J shed 7 bases, and the junction held 13 bases outside the gene matches. The CDR3 runs 16 residues. This chain's CDR3 is CASSYGAGGIGNEQFF. CDR3 nucleotides: TGTGCCAGCAGTTACGGGGCGGGAGGGATTGGGAATGAGCAGTTCTTC.

This sequence joins TRBV6-1 and TRBJ2-5; the D gene could be TRBD1 or TRBD2 (6 bases each). The CDR3 length is 14 residues. V lost 5 bases, J lost 4 bases, and 14 bases lay in between. From germline, CDR1 is MNHNS and CDR2 SASEGT. The CDR3, as DNA: TGTGCCAGCAGTACCGGGGGCGCAACAGAGACCCAGTACTTC. Its translation: CASSTGGATETQYF.

This clonotype occurred many times. The gene calls are TRBV7-2 and TRBJ2-7; D possibly corresponds to TRBD2 (6 bases). The V end lost 5 bases, the J end lost 7 bases, and 21 bases lay between the germline ends. The CDR3 length is 15 residues. The V gene's germline CDR1 is SGHTA and CDR2 FQGNSA. CDR3 residues: CASSPGLFSQREQYF. The DNA for the CDR3 is TGTGCCAGCAGCCCCGGACTATTCTCCCAGAGGGAGCAGTACTTC.

This clonotype was counted many times. The rearrangement links TRBV6-1 to TRBJ2-2; D is unresolved. The V end lost 7 bases, the J end lost 6 bases, and 18 bases lay between the germline ends. This CDR3 spans 15 amino acids. Germline V gene lookup returns CDR1 MNHNS and CDR2 SASEGT. CDR3 DNA: TGTGCCAGCACCAGGAACCAGGTATCCCCCGGGGAGCTGTTTTTT. This gives the protein CASTRNQVSPGELFF.

This clonotype qualifies as medium-sized. The rearrangement uses TRBV7-2 and TRBJ2-1; D gene unclear. The CDR3 has 14 amino acids. In germline, CDR1 is SGHTA, CDR2 FQGNSA. The ends were cut back, 2 bases at V and 7 bases at J, with 12 bases in the middle. CDR3 loop: CASSLRDKLNEQFF. The CDR3, as DNA: TGTGCCAGCAGCTTACGCGACAAGTTGAATGAGCAGTTCTTC. The variable domain in full, with the rest retrieved from reference TRBV7-2 and TRBJ2-1, is GAGVSQSPSNKVTEKGKDVELRCDPISGHTALYWYRQSLGQGLEFLIYFQGNSAPDKSGLPSDRFSAERTGGSVSTLTIQRTQQEDSAVYLCASSLRDKLNEQFFGPGTRLTVL.

The chain is built from TRBV6-1 and TRBJ2-3, with TRBD2 matching over 7 bases. Judging by the DNA end, TRBJ2-5 fits better; the J call may be wrong. CDR3 size: 14 residues. Germline values: CDR1 MNHNS, CDR2 SASEGT. The DNA for the CDR3 is TGTGCGGGCAGCGGGGAGATTGACTCAGAGACCCAGTACTTC. This encodes CAGSGEIDSETQYF.

The chain joins TRBV7-3 to TRBJ2-1; D perhaps matches TRBD2 (7 bases). CDR1 is SGHTA and CDR2 is FQGTGA in the germline V gene. The V end was cut by 4 bases, the J end by 4 bases, with 20 bases between. CDR3 length: 17 residues. DNA of the CDR3: TGTGCCAGCAGCTGGGAGGGGGGTCTGGGGGTTTACAATGAGCAGTTCTTC. Translated, it gives CASSWEGGLGVYNEQFF.

This clonotype was counted many times. This rearrangement joins TRBV6-4 to TRBJ2-3; D possibly uses TRBD1 or TRBD2 (5 bases each). Trimming pared 6 bases from V and 0 bases from J, leaving 13 bases between. Germline V gene lookup returns CDR1 MRHNA and CDR2 SNTAGT. CDR3 length equals 15 residues. The CDR3 nucleotides are TGTGCCAGCAGCGAAGGGACCGATAGCACAGATACGCAGTATTTT. This encodes CASSEGTDSTDTQYF.